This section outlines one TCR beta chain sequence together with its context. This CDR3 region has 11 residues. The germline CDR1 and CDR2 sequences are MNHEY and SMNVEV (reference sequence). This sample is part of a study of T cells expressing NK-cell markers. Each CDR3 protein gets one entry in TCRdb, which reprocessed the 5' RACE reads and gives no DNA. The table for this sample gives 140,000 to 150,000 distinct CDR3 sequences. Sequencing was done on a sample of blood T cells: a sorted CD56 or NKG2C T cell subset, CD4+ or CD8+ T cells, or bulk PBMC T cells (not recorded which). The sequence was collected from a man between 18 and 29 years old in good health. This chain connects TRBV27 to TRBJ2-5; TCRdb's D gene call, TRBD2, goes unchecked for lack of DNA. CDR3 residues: CASSFGGGQYF.